The 27 T cell receptor beta chains given below trace back to one sample, sequenced in a study of T-cell reconstitution after alpha-beta-depleted transplantation in children. Unique molecular identifiers were built into the TCRbeta library. TCRdb ran MiXCR on the PCR reads and lists one entry per CDR3 protein. In the table there are about 150,000 distinct CDR3 sequences, 8% to 10% of which are singletons. This sample comprised PBMCs, mostly from graft donor cells, obtained 180 days after TCRalphabeta/CD19-depleted stem cell transplant. All receptors come from a female patient aged 2 to 10 who had a stem cell transplant for congenital amegakaryocytic thrombocytopenia, so the T cells may come from the graft donor.

The table lists this clonotype with a few counts. The rearrangement links TRBV7-9 to TRBJ2-7; 7 bases map to TRBD1. Looked up from germline, CDR1 is SEHNR and CDR2 is FQNEAQ (reference sequence). The CDR3 loop spans 16 amino acids. V lost 3 bases, J lost 2 bases, and 10 bases stayed unmatched. For the CDR3, the DNA is TGTGCCAGCAGCTTGATAACCGGGACAGACCCCTACGAGCAGTACTTC. Amino acids: CASSLITGTDPYEQYF.

This clonotype was counted many times. The gene calls are TRBV29-1 and TRBJ2-4, with 7 bases identical to TRBD2. V lost 2 bases to trimming and J lost 9 bases; unmatched junction nucleotides: 10. The length of the CDR3 is 14 residues. The germline CDR1 and CDR2 sequences are SQVTM and ANQGSEA. CDR3 DNA sequence: TGCAGCGTTGAAAGCGGGAAGGAGACGAGCATTCAGTACTTC. This gives the protein CSVESGKETSIQYF.

This clonotype was picked up many times. The rearrangement uses TRBV11-2 and TRBJ1-1; D is unresolved. The CDR3 is 15 residues long. Germline V gene data show CDR1 as SGHAT and CDR2 as FQNNGV. V lost 7 bases and J 5 bases, leaving 20 bases between the germline ends. As DNA, the CDR3 is TGTGCCAGCACCATTAGAAGGAGCGGCGGGACTGAAGCTTTCTTT. Translation: CASTIRRSGGTEAFF.

In its sample, this clonotype was seen a few times. V usage is TRBV11-2 and J usage is TRBJ1-1; D gene ambiguous. The CDR3 totals 15 residues. CDR1 and CDR2 (germline): SGHAT, FQNNGV. Deletions cut 0 bases from V and 1 base from J, with 9 bases between. CDR3 region: CASSLDGKRNTEAFF. In nucleotides, the CDR3 is TGTGCCAGCAGCTTAGATGGGAAGAGGAACACTGAAGCTTTCTTT.

This clonotype was counted ten times or more. The J gene is TRBJ2-4, the V gene TRBV28; 9 nucleotides match TRBD1. The J segment lost 1 base and the V segment lost 6 bases, leaving 10 bases of the junction unmatched. The CDR3 has 17 residues. Per the germline V gene, CDR1 is MDHEN and CDR2 is SYDVKM. DNA for the CDR3: TGTGCCAGCAGAATAAAGACAGGGGGTCCTGCCAAAAACATTCAGTACTTC. Protein: CASRIKTGGPAKNIQYF.

As concerns this clonotype: This may come from a read error, since a much larger clone is one base off. J is TRBJ2-2 and V is TRBV29-1; 7 bases match TRBD2. Germline lookup yields CDR1 SQVTM and CDR2 ANQGSEA. CDR3 size: 15 residues. The CDR3 nucleotides read TGCAGCGTGGACAAACCTAGCGGCCCAGCCGGGGACCTGTTTTTT. Translating it yields CSVDKPSGPAGDLFF.

This rearrangement joins TRBV2 to TRBJ2-7, with a possible D match to TRBD2 (6 bases). This CDR3 has 13 residues. V gave up 8 bases and J gave up 4 bases, with 15 bases separating them. CDR1 is SNHLY and CDR2 is FYNNEI in the germline V gene. The CDR3 DNA is TGTGCCAGCGGGGGGAGAGGGATGTACGAGCAGTACTTC. Its translation: CASGGRGMYEQYF. Drawing the rest from reference TRBV2 and TRBJ2-7, the complete variable domain is EPEVTQTPSHQVTQMGQEVILRCVPISNHLYFYWYRQILGQKVEFLVSFYNNEISEKSEIFDDQFSVERPDGSNFTLKIRSTKLEDSAMYFCASGGRGMYEQYFGPGTRLTVT.

This clonotype was counted many times. This chain connects TRBV5-1 to TRBJ2-3, with 7 positions matching TRBD1. Germline CDR1 is SGHRS and CDR2 is YFSETQ. This CDR3 is built from 16 residues. V trimming: 3 bases; J trimming: 4 bases; junction bases outside the gene matches: 11. The DNA for the CDR3 is TGCGCCAGCAGCTGGGGCCCCGACAGGGTTGCAGATACGCAGTATTTT. Its translation is CASSWGPDRVADTQYF.

This clonotype was counted between two and nine times. The V call is TRBV5-1, the J call TRBJ2-1; D not certain. CDR1 is SGHRS, CDR2 YFSETQ, per germline. With 4 bases removed from V and 4 bases from J, the gap between germline ends came to 9 bases. This CDR3 has 13 residues. CDR3: CASSIPQYNEQFF. The CDR3 DNA reads TGCGCCAGCAGCATCCCACAATACAATGAGCAGTTCTTC. Filled out from reference TRBV5-1 and TRBJ2-1, the complete variable domain reads KAGVTQTPRYLIKTRGQQVTLSCSPISGHRSVSWYQQTPGQGLQFLFEYFSETQRNKGNFPGRFSGRQFSNSRSEMNVSTLELGDSALYLCASSIPQYNEQFFGPGTRLTVL.

This clonotype has ten or more counts. The genes are TRBV24-1 and TRBJ2-3; maybe TRBD2 (5 bases). Trimming removed 7 bases at V and 0 bases at J, with 13 bases between. The V gene's germline CDR1 is KGHDR and CDR2 SFDVKD. The CDR3 consists of 15 residues. The CDR3 protein is CATRPSGTSTDTQYF. The CDR3 coding sequence is TGTGCCACCAGACCAAGCGGAACTAGCACAGATACGCAGTATTTT.

This clonotype was seen at least ten times. V is TRBV12-3 or TRBV12-4 and J is TRBJ2-7; 7 nucleotides agree with TRBD1. The ends lost 6 bases at V and 1 base at J; junction bases unmatched: 6. The CDR3 extends over 14 amino acids. CDR3 protein: CASSGTARSYEQYF. The CDR3 DNA sequence: TGTGCCAGCAGCGGGACAGCGAGATCCTACGAGCAGTACTTC.

The chain employs TRBV5-1 and TRBJ2-2; D unresolved. Germline V gene sequence: CDR1 SGHRS, CDR2 YFSETQ. The V gene lost 5 bases and the J gene lost 0 bases, with 8 bases spanning the gap. The CDR3 has 14 residues. The CDR3 region is CASRGLTNTGELFF. The CDR3 nucleotides are TGCGCCAGCAGGGGGTTGACGAACACCGGGGAGCTGTTTTTT.

The table lists this clonotype with many counts. The rearrangement uses TRBV20-1 and TRBJ1-2; 9 nucleotides line up with TRBD1. CDR1 and CDR2 (germline): DFQATT, SNEGSKA (reference sequence). The CDR3 has 14 amino acids. After removal of 6 bases from V and 3 bases from J, the junction contained 8 bases not matched to a gene. CDR3 loop: CSAAGQGRYYGYTF. In DNA form, the CDR3 reads TGCAGTGCGGCCGGACAGGGGAGGTACTATGGCTACACCTTC.

This clonotype was detected ten times or more. V gene TRBV5-1 combines with J gene TRBJ2-2; D uncertain. Germline loops: CDR1 SGHRS, CDR2 YFSETQ. CDR3 length equals 13 residues. The ends were cut back, 3 bases at V and 6 bases at J, with 9 bases in the middle. The CDR3 loop is CASSSGGPGELFF. In DNA form, the CDR3 reads TGCGCCAGCAGCTCGGGCGGCCCCGGGGAGCTGTTTTTT. Looking up the rest from reference TRBV5-1 and TRBJ2-2 gives the full variable domain: KAGVTQTPRYLIKTRGQQVTLSCSPISGHRSVSWYQQTPGQGLQFLFEYFSETQRNKGNFPGRFSGRQFSNSRSEMNVSTLELGDSALYLCASSSGGPGELFFGEGSRLTVL.

This clonotype showed up just a few times. The chain combines TRBV27 with TRBJ2-3; possible D gene TRBD2, 6 bases. V lost 9 bases, J lost 2 bases, and 18 bases lay in between. The CDR3 totals 15 residues. Germline values: CDR1 MNHEY, CDR2 SMNVEV (reference sequence). The CDR3 DNA reads TGTGCCAGTCGGTCCCTAGCGCGTCTCACAGATACGCAGTATTTT. The encoded protein is CASRSLARLTDTQYF.

The chain recombines TRBV28 with TRBJ1-5; D is perhaps TRBD1 (5 bases). V lost 5 bases, J lost 7 bases, and 21 bases lay in between. Germline CDR1 MDHEN, CDR2 SYDVKM. CDR3 length: 16 residues. CDR3: CASSPQTWGRHQPQHF. The CDR3 DNA follows: TGTGCCAGCAGTCCCCAAACATGGGGACGCCACCAGCCCCAGCATTTT.

The gene calls are TRBV20-1 and TRBJ1-2, with a weak D call TRBD1 (6 bases). Between the trimmed V and J ends, which lost 3 bases and 5 bases, there was a span of 16 bases. In germline, CDR1 is DFQATT, CDR2 SNEGSKA (reference sequence). The CDR3 is made up of 14 amino acids. This CDR3 reads CSASGAGELYGYTF. CDR3 in DNA: TGCAGTGCTAGTGGCGCAGGGGAGCTGTATGGCTACACCTTC.

The chain combines TRBV7-8 with TRBJ1-5; D is unclear. This CDR3 is 18 amino acids long. Deletions cut 2 bases from V and 7 bases from J, with 24 bases between. Germline lookup yields CDR1 SGHVS and CDR2 FQNEAQ. The CDR3 DNA sequence: TGTGCCAGCAGCTTAAAAGTCAAAACGGGGAGGCTCGGGCAGCCCCAGCATTTT. Protein sequence: CASSLKVKTGRLGQPQHF.

The chain joins TRBV9 to TRBJ1-3; D uncertain. Trimming cost V 3 bases and J 0 bases, with 7 bases left between them. Germline V CDR1 and CDR2: SGDLS, YYNGEE. The CDR3 has 14 amino acids. The CDR3: CASSGTVSGNTIYF. CDR3 sequence (DNA): TGTGCCAGCAGCGGGACGGTCTCTGGAAACACCATATATTTT.

In its sample, this clonotype was seen many times. The V and J genes are TRBV7-9 and TRBJ2-3, with a weak D call TRBD2 (5 bases). The ends were cut back, 2 bases at V and 0 bases at J, with 12 bases in the middle. The CDR3 has 16 amino acids. Germline V gene lookup returns CDR1 SEHNR and CDR2 FQNEAQ (reference sequence). The CDR3 protein is CASSLNILASTDTQYF. The CDR3 DNA follows: TGTGCCAGCAGCTTAAATATCCTAGCTAGCACAGATACGCAGTATTTT.

This clonotype was counted at least ten times. The genes are TRBV10-3 and TRBJ2-3, with a weak D call TRBD2 (5 bases). The CDR3 runs 15 residues. Germline V CDR1 and CDR2: ENHRY, SYGVKD. V was shortened by 2 bases and J by 7 bases, with 16 bases between the two germline ends. The CDR3 loop reads CAISELNSEVNTQYF. The CDR3 region has the DNA TGTGCCATCAGTGAGCTTAATAGCGAAGTAAATACGCAGTATTTT.

A few counts support this clonotype. This chain connects TRBV10-3 to TRBJ2-7, with D unresolved. Trimming cost V 2 bases and J 3 bases, with 20 bases left between them. This CDR3 contains 17 residues. The germline gives CDR1 ENHRY, CDR2 SYGVKD. In DNA form, the CDR3 reads TGTGCCATCAGTGAGCCCGGCGCCGGTATTTCCCTCTACGAGCAGTACTTC. Translated: CAISEPGAGISLYEQYF.

In this sample, this clonotype turned up many times. The genes are TRBV28 and TRBJ2-7; D perhaps matches TRBD1 (5 bases). The germline CDR1 and CDR2 sequences are MDHEN and SYDVKM. Trimming removed 0 bases from V and 3 bases from J, with 12 bases in between. The CDR3 runs 15 residues. DNA of the CDR3: TGTGCCAGCAGTTTATGGGGGCAGGCCGTCTACGAGCAGTACTTC. Protein: CASSLWGQAVYEQYF.

This clonotype was counted ten times or more. V and J are TRBV5-1 and TRBJ2-6; D gene ambiguous. Germline values: CDR1 SGHRS, CDR2 YFSETQ. V was cut by 0 bases and J by 0 bases, with 7 bases left in between. The CDR3 is 16 amino acids. DNA for the CDR3: TGCGCCAGCAGCTTGGCCCCCGACTCTGGGGCCAACGTCCTGACTTTC. Encoded protein: CASSLAPDSGANVLTF.

This clonotype was seen only a few times. This chain uses TRBV18 with TRBJ2-3; no reliable D call. The V and J ends lost 5 bases and 0 bases respectively, with 12 bases between them. Germline CDR1 reads KGHSH; CDR2 reads LQKENI. CDR3 length: 15 residues. This chain's CDR3 is CASSYRPDSTDTQYF. The CDR3 DNA sequence: TGTGCCAGCTCATACAGACCGGACAGCACAGATACGCAGTATTTT.

This clonotype was detected ten times or more. The J gene is TRBJ2-2, the V gene TRBV20-1; 8 bases agree with TRBD2. CDR3 length: 14 amino acids. Germline V CDR1 and CDR2: DFQATT, SNEGSKA (reference sequence). With V trimmed by 2 bases and J by 10 bases, 9 bases remained unmatched. CDR3 sequence: CSARRTGGPVELFF. As DNA, the CDR3 is TGCAGTGCTAGACGGACGGGAGGGCCGGTGGAGCTGTTTTTT.

This clonotype was seen repeatedly, ten times or more. J is TRBJ2-2 and V is TRBV10-3; 12 positions agree with TRBD2. Trimming at V came to 11 bases and at J to 0 bases, leaving 13 bases not matched to a gene. Germline V gene sequence: CDR1 ENHRY, CDR2 SYGVKD. The CDR3 is made up of 18 amino acids. CDR3 protein: CAVGGASGRAANTGELFF. The CDR3, as DNA: TGTGCCGTCGGCGGGGCTAGCGGGAGGGCCGCGAACACCGGGGAGCTGTTTTTT.